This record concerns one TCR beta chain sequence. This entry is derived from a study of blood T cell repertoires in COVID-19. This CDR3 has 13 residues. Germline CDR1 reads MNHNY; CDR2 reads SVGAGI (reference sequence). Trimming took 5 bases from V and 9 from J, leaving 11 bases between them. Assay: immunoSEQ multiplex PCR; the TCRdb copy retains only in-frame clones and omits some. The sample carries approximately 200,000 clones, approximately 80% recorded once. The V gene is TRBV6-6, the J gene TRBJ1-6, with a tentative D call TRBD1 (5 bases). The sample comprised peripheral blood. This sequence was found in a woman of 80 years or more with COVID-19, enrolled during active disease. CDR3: CASSQTVRSPLHF. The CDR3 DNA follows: TGTGCCAGCAGTCAGACAGTGCGTTCACCCCTCCACTTT.